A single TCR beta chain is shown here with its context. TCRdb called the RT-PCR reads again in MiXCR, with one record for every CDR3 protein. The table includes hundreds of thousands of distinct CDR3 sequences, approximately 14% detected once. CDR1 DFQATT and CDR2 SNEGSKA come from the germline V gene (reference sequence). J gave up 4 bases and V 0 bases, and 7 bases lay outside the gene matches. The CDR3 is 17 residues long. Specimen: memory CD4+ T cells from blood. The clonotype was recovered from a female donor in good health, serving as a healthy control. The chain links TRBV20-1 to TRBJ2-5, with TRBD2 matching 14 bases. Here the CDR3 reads CSARDIGLAGGRETQYF. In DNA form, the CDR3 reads TGCAGTGCTAGAGATATCGGACTAGCGGGGGGTAGAGAGACCCAGTACTTC.